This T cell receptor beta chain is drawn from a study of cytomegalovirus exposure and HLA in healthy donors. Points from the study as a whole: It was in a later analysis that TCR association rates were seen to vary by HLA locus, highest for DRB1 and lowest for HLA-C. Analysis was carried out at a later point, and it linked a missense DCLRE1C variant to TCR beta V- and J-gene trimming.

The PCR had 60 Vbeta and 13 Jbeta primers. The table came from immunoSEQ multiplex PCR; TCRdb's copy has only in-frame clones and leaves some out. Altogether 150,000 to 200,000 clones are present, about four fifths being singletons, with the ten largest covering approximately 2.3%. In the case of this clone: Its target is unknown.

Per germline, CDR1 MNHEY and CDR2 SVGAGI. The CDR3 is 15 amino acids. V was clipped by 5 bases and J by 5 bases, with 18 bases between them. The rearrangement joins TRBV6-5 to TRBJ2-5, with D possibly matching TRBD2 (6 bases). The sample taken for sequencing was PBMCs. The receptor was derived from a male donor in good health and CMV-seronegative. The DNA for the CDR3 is TGTGCCAGCAGTACCTCGGGGGTGGGGGTGGAGACCCAGTACTTC. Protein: CASSTSGVGVETQYF.